This TCR beta chain is from a study of shared clonotypes between healthy human individuals. Libraries were prepared by immunoSEQ multiplex PCR; TCRdb keeps only in-frame clonotypes and omits some of them. The data contain about 2.4 million clones, 93% of them singletons. On this clone: Antigen specificity is unknown.

The study, taken as a whole, reports: Naive subsets generally had larger estimated richness than memory subsets. For sorted subsets, rarefaction showed incomplete sequencing despite large depth.

This CDR3 region has 15 residues. CDR1 and CDR2 (germline): SGHTA, FQGTGA. V was trimmed by 1 base and J by 2 bases, leaving 12 bases between them. The sample consisted of naive CD4+ T cells from PBMCs. Noted subset: CD45RA+ positively selected. The chain carries TRBV7-3 and TRBJ2-7; possibly TRBD1 or TRBD2 for D (5 bases each). This TCR derives from a man aged 18 to 29 in good health. Some clones in this sample may be carry-over from other donors' samples. The CDR3 loop reads CASSLKAVGAYEQYF. The DNA for the CDR3 is TGTGCCAGCAGCTTAAAAGCGGTGGGGGCCTACGAGCAGTACTTC.